Here is one TCR beta chain with its context. As yet, its antigen is unknown. The V end was cut by 7 bases, the J end by 6 bases, with 27 bases between. Germline V gives CDR1 SNHLY, CDR2 FYNNEI. This CDR3 has 17 amino acids. The sample originates from a study of cytomegalovirus exposure and HLA in healthy donors. General observations from the study: The study designated around 150 TCR beta chains cytomegalovirus-associated. Later analysis demonstrated an association between a missense DCLRE1C variant and TCR beta V- and J-gene trimming. What TCR beta sequences reportedly achieved was accurate prediction of HLA-A and HLA-B alleles in most subjects.

Use of 60 Vbeta and 13 Jbeta primers characterized the PCR. Profiling relied on immunoSEQ multiplex PCR, and the TCRdb table lists in-frame clones only, not all of them. The sample includes approximately 170,000 clones, roughly 70% of them seen just once. Unrecorded immune exposure was likely among donors, who were nominally healthy when sampled. Sequencing was carried out using PBMCs. V and J are TRBV2 and TRBJ1-2; D not resolved. The source is a girl aged 10 to 17 in good health and CMV-seronegative. DNA of the CDR3: TGTGCCAGCACCTTATATAAACCCGAGGGAGCGAGCAATGGCTACACCTTC. Translated: CASTLYKPEGASNGYTF.